One and the same sample provided the 10 T cell receptor beta chains below, sequenced in a study of somatic mutations in cytotoxic T cells in rheumatoid arthritis. Measured with immunoSEQ multiplex PCR; TCRdb has only the in-frame clones, and not every one. Of some 25,000 clones listed, roughly four fifths are singletons. The sample consisted of CD8+ T cells sorted from blood. These receptors were obtained from a young woman in good health.

The chain carries TRBV19 and TRBJ2-5; TRBD1 is a possible D gene (5 bases). This CDR3 contains 13 residues. V lost 4 bases and J lost 1, with 7 bases in between. From germline, CDR1 is LNHDA and CDR2 SQIVND (reference sequence). The CDR3 region is CASSKTVQETQYF. The CDR3 DNA is TGTGCCAGTAGTAAGACAGTCCAAGAGACCCAGTACTTC.

This chain uses TRBV9 with TRBJ1-1, with D maybe TRBD1 (5 bases). The V end lost 5 bases, the J end lost 1 base, and 15 bases lay between the germline ends. Germline-derived CDR1 and CDR2 are SGDLS and YYNGEE. This CDR3 has 15 amino acids. The CDR3 sequence: CASRAPQGPNTEAFF. DNA for the CDR3: TGTGCCAGCAGGGCACCCCAGGGCCCGAACACTGAAGCTTTCTTT.

The rearrangement joins TRBV29-1 to TRBJ2-5; 7 nucleotides agree with TRBD1. V shed 6 bases, J shed 5 bases, and the junction held 9 bases outside the gene matches. CDR1 is SQVTM and CDR2 is ANQGSEA in the germline V gene. The CDR3 is made up of 13 amino acids. Here the CDR3 reads CSVVDRAHETQYF. As DNA, the CDR3 is TGCAGCGTCGTCGACAGGGCTCATGAGACCCAGTACTTC. Full variable domain (outside the CDR3, taken from reference TRBV29-1 and TRBJ2-5): SAVISQKPSRDICQRGTSLTIQCQVDSQVTMMFWYRQQPGQSLTLIATANQGSEATYESGFVIDKFPISRPNLTFSTLTVSNMSPEDSSIYLCSVVDRAHETQYFGPGTRLLVL.

The rearrangement uses TRBV27 and TRBJ1-5; TRBD1 aligns across 8 bases. CDR3 size: 14 residues. The V gene end was trimmed by 5 bases and the J gene end by 7 bases; junction bases not matched to a gene: 7. Germline V gene data show CDR1 as MNHEY and CDR2 as SMNVEV (reference sequence). The CDR3 region is CASSPGQGRQPQHF. The DNA of the CDR3 is TGTGCCAGCAGTCCAGGACAGGGACGCCAGCCCCAGCATTTT.

The chain is built from TRBV30 and TRBJ2-5; no clear D gene. The CDR3 extends over 10 amino acids. CDR1 is GTSNPN, CDR2 SVGIG, per germline (reference sequence). V lost 1 base to trimming and J lost 13 bases, with 10 bases between them. CDR3 DNA sequence: TGTGCCTGGAGTGGCGCTGGTTGGTACTTC. Its protein is CAWSGAGWYF.

This clone has only a few counts. This chain links TRBV6-4 with TRBJ2-3, with a tentative D call TRBD2 (5 bases). There are 13 residues in the CDR3. V was trimmed by 8 bases and J by 2 bases, leaving 11 bases between them. CDR1 and CDR2 from the germline V gene are MRHNA and SNTAGT. CDR3 loop: CASAERSTDTQYF. CDR3 in DNA: TGTGCCAGCGCTGAGCGGTCCACAGATACGCAGTATTTT.

This CDR3 is CAISELRAMTVGNNEQFF. The CDR3 DNA is TGTGCCATCAGTGAGCTGCGGGCAATGACCGTGGGGAACAATGAGCAGTTCTTC. The V call is TRBV10-3, the J call TRBJ2-1; possible D gene TRBD2, 5 bases. The CDR3 sequence is 18 residues long. CDR1 is ENHRY, CDR2 SYGVKD, per germline. V lost 2 bases, J lost 5 bases, and 22 bases lay in between.

Only one count was recorded for this clone. The V and J genes are TRBV27 and TRBJ1-3; D unclear. CDR3 length: 11 amino acids. Trimming pared 5 bases from V and 4 bases from J, leaving 3 bases between. CDR1 MNHEY and CDR2 SMNVEV come from the germline V gene (reference sequence). The CDR3 DNA reads TGTGCCAGCAGTACGGGAAACACCATATATTTT. Amino acid sequence: CASSTGNTIYF.

This chain joins TRBV28 and TRBJ2-2; D may match TRBD1 or TRBD2 (5 bases each). Trimming cost V 10 bases and J 1 base, with 19 bases left between them. Looked up from germline, CDR1 is MDHEN and CDR2 is SYDVKM. The CDR3 has 16 amino acids. The CDR3 loop reads CATFWTGTVNTGELFF. The CDR3 DNA is TGTGCCACCTTCTGGACCGGGACGGTGAACACCGGGGAGCTGTTTTTT.

V gene TRBV28 combines with J gene TRBJ1-4; tentative D call: TRBD1 (5 bases). Trimming took 4 bases from V and 8 from J, leaving 20 bases between them. The germline gives CDR1 MDHEN, CDR2 SYDVKM. The CDR3 spans 16 residues. The CDR3 loop is CASSSQMGGRGEKLFF. In nucleotides, the CDR3 is TGTGCCAGCAGTTCGCAGATGGGAGGCCGGGGGGAAAAACTGTTTTTT.